This T cell receptor beta chain stems from a study of graft-versus-host responses after intestinal transplantation. Germline values: CDR1 SQVTM, CDR2 ANQGSEA. V shed 6 bases, J shed 11 bases, and the junction held 14 bases outside the gene matches. This CDR3 comprises 13 residues. TCRdb keeps only in-frame clones here, not all; method: immunoSEQ multiplex PCR. The sample lists 35,000 to 50,000 clones; roughly 96% were seen once. In regard to this clone: Its antigen is undetermined.

This specimen consisted of unstimulated CD8+ T cells sorted from spleen or lymph node cells, obtained before transplant. The receptor comes from a human donor who was the organ donor for an intestinal transplant. This sequence joins TRBV29-1 and TRBJ1-1; 8 bases match TRBD1. CDR3 coding DNA: TGCAGCGTATCGGGACAGGACGTAATTTTGGCTTTCTTT. Translation: CSVSGQDVILAFF.